The entry that follows covers one T cell receptor (beta chain) sequence. Unique molecular identifiers were incorporated during preparation of the TCRbeta library. TCRdb independently ran MiXCR on the PCR reads; one entry per CDR3 protein. The sample lists some 200,000 distinct CDR3 sequences; more than 12% were seen once. The source of the sample is a study of T-cell reconstitution after alpha-beta-depleted transplantation in children. This CDR3 comprises 19 residues. The ends lost 4 bases at V and 1 base at J; junction bases unmatched: 9. The sample in question was PBMCs from the stem cell graft donor, obtained from the stem cell graft. The receptor was derived from a human donor who donated a stem cell graft to a child with acute lymphoblastic leukemia. The chain is built from TRBV12-3 or TRBV12-4 and TRBJ2-1, with 14 bases that match TRBD2. The CDR3: CASSSRLAGGPVSYNEQFF. In DNA, the CDR3 is TGTGCCAGCAGTTCCAGACTAGCGGGAGGGCCAGTGTCCTACAATGAGCAGTTCTTC.